Following are 19 T cell receptor beta chains from one sample sequenced in a study of regulatory T cells in long-lasting Graves disease. iRepertoire HTBI primers and Arm-PCR of CDR3 regions built TCR beta libraries. MiXCR, run by TCRdb on the multiplex PCR reads, gives a single entry per CDR3 protein. The sample has around 250,000 distinct CDR3 sequences; 18% are singletons. Described time point: newly diagnosed GD, antithyroid drugs for less than 3 months. The TCR library used RNA extracted from PBMCs. The specimen comprised peripheral blood mononuclear cells (PBMCs), sampled at new diagnosis, from a patient treated with antithyroid drugs. All receptors derive from a female donor with Graves disease.

This clonotype has at least ten counts. J is TRBJ2-7 and V is TRBV3-1; D may match TRBD1 or TRBD2 (5 bases each). V was shortened by 4 bases and J by 4 bases, with 17 bases between the two germline ends. The CDR3 extends over 15 amino acids. CDR1 and CDR2 from the germline V gene are LGHDT and YNNKEL (reference sequence). The CDR3: CASSLLHGAIYEQYF. CDR3 in DNA: TGTGCCAGCAGCCTCCTGCACGGGGCAATTTACGAGCAGTACTTC.

This clonotype was recorded at least ten times. The CDR3, as DNA: TGTGCCAGCAGTTCGTTGGCCGTTCCCATCTATGGCTACACCTTC. It is translated as CASSSLAVPIYGYTF. The rearrangement links TRBV12-3 or TRBV12-4 to TRBJ1-2; D gene uncertain. The V and J ends lost 4 bases and 4 bases respectively, with 16 bases between them. The CDR3 sequence is 15 residues long.

This clonotype came up many times. The chain employs TRBV27 and TRBJ2-1; the D gene is possibly TRBD2 (6 bases). The CDR3 consists of 14 residues. V lost 2 bases and J 8 bases, leaving 13 bases between the germline ends. The germline gives CDR1 MNHEY, CDR2 SMNVEV (reference sequence). CDR3 DNA sequence: TGTGCCAGCAGTTTACAGGATGGGGGGTATGAGCAGTTCTTC. Translated: CASSLQDGGYEQFF.

This clonotype was seen many times. The rearrangement links TRBV20-1 to TRBJ1-1; perhaps TRBD1 as D (5 bases). There are 14 residues in the CDR3. V dropped 5 bases and J dropped 2 bases, with 15 bases sitting between them. The germline gives CDR1 DFQATT, CDR2 SNEGSKA (reference sequence). As DNA, the CDR3 is TGCAGTGCTCCAATCCCGGGGCCAAACACTGAAGCTTTCTTT. Its translation: CSAPIPGPNTEAFF.

This clonotype has a handful of counts. The chain couples TRBV29-1 to TRBJ1-2; D not resolved. V gave up 2 bases and J gave up 3 bases, with 10 bases separating them. There are 13 residues in the CDR3. CDR1 SQVTM and CDR2 ANQGSEA come from the germline V gene. CDR3 DNA sequence: TGCAGCGTTGAACCCCTCTCGGACTATGGCTACACCTTC. Its translation is CSVEPLSDYGYTF. The full variable domain, rest sourced from reference TRBV29-1 and TRBJ1-2, is SAVISQKPSRDICQRGTSLTIQCQVDSQVTMMFWYRQQPGQSLTLIATANQGSEATYESGFVIDKFPISRPNLTFSTLTVSNMSPEDSSIYLCSVEPLSDYGYTFGSGTRLTVV.

This clonotype has ten or more counts. The chain links TRBV20-1 to TRBJ1-2; 8 bases agree with TRBD1. CDR1 is DFQATT, CDR2 SNEGSKA, per germline (reference sequence). The CDR3 contains 12 residues. With 5 bases clipped from V and 9 bases from J, the junction kept 8 bases outside the gene matches. The CDR3 region has the DNA TGCAGTGCTTCTCCAGGGGGCGGTAGCTACACCTTC. This sequence encodes CSASPGGGSYTF.

This clonotype was seen ten or more times. For the CDR3, the DNA is TGTGCCAGCAGTGAATTCGGGACAAGGCAGGAGCAGTTCTTC. Protein product: CASSEFGTRQEQFF. This sequence joins TRBV25-1 and TRBJ2-1; D is possibly TRBD1 (6 bases). The V gene's germline CDR1 is MGHDK and CDR2 SYGVNS. V was pared by 1 base and J by 10 bases, with 14 bases between. The CDR3 loop spans 14 amino acids. Filled out from reference TRBV25-1 and TRBJ2-1, the complete variable domain reads EADIYQTPRYLVIGTGKKITLECSQTMGHDKMYWYQQDPGMELHLIHYSYGVNSTEKGDLSSESTVSRIRTEHFPLTLESARPSHTSQYLCASSEFGTRQEQFFGPGTRLTVL.

In its sample, this clonotype was seen many times. The gene calls are TRBV2 and TRBJ1-4; D is undetermined. The germline V gene encodes CDR1 SNHLY and CDR2 FYNNEI. Trimming left V 4 bases short and J 4 bases short, with 4 bases between. This CDR3 is 12 amino acids long. The CDR3 sequence is CASSVVNEKLFF. As DNA, the CDR3 is TGTGCCAGCAGTGTAGTTAATGAAAAACTGTTTTTT.

Ten or more counts support this clonotype. The chain links TRBV12-5 to TRBJ2-7; 15 positions agree with TRBD2. The germline V gene has CDR1 LGHNT and CDR2 FRNRAP. CDR3 length equals 20 residues. With 0 bases clipped from V and 2 bases from J, the junction kept 11 bases outside the gene matches. This CDR3 is CASGLVPGLAGGPKTYEQYF. For the CDR3, the DNA is TGTGCTAGTGGTTTGGTACCTGGACTAGCGGGAGGGCCTAAGACCTACGAGCAGTACTTC.

This clonotype showed up many times. This chain connects TRBV7-2 to TRBJ2-3, with D possibly TRBD2 on 5 matching bases. Trimming removed 2 bases from V and 4 bases from J, with 10 bases in between. The germline V gene has CDR1 SGHTA and CDR2 FQGNSA. This CDR3 region has 14 residues. The CDR3 sequence: CASSLSVGADTQYF. CDR3 sequence (DNA): TGTGCCAGCAGCTTATCTGTGGGAGCAGATACGCAGTATTTT. Filled out from reference TRBV7-2 and TRBJ2-3, the complete variable domain reads GAGVSQSPSNKVTEKGKDVELRCDPISGHTALYWYRQSLGQGLEFLIYFQGNSAPDKSGLPSDRFSAERTGGSVSTLTIQRTQQEDSAVYLCASSLSVGADTQYFGPGTRLTVL.

This clonotype has more than one count but fewer than ten. It may be a read error: a sequence one base away is much more abundant. V usage is TRBV12-3 or TRBV12-4 and J usage is TRBJ2-3; 7 bases fit TRBD1. This CDR3 spans 13 amino acids. V was pared by 11 bases and J by 5 bases, with 10 bases of the junction left unmatched. The CDR3, as DNA: TGTGCCGCCAAAGAGGGGGCGGAAGATACGCAGTATTTT. It is translated as CAAKEGAEDTQYF.

This clonotype has a count of ten or more. This chain connects TRBV15 to TRBJ2-7; 12 nucleotides align to TRBD1. V dropped 0 bases and J dropped 7; count of bases not matched to a gene: 7. Per the germline V gene, CDR1 is LNHNV and CDR2 is YYDKDF (reference sequence). The CDR3 length is 16 residues. CDR3 amino acids: CATSRDLGTGGLEQYF. CDR3 DNA: TGTGCCACCAGCAGAGACCTCGGGACAGGGGGCCTTGAGCAGTACTTC. The entire variable domain, with the rest obtained from reference TRBV15 and TRBJ2-7, is as follows: DAMVIQNPRYQVTQFGKPVTLSCSQTLNHNVMYWYQQKSSQAPKLLFHYYDKDFNNEADTPDNFQSRRPNTSFCFLDIRSPGLGDTAMYLCATSRDLGTGGLEQYFGPGTRLTVT.

This clonotype was observed many times. The rearrangement links TRBV4-2 to TRBJ1-1; D unresolved. The CDR3 loop spans 14 amino acids. CDR1 LGHNA and CDR2 YNFKEQ come from the germline V gene. V lost 0 bases, J lost 0 bases, and 5 bases lay in between. The CDR3 bases are TGTGCCAGCAGCCAAGAGCTGATGAACACTGAAGCTTTCTTT. Amino acid sequence: CASSQELMNTEAFF.

This clonotype was recorded at least ten times. V usage is TRBV20-1 and J usage is TRBJ2-7, with 8 bases matching TRBD2. The V segment lost 4 bases and the J segment 12 bases; nucleotides outside the gene matches: 17. Per the germline V gene, CDR1 is DFQATT and CDR2 is SNEGSKA (reference sequence). This CDR3 has 14 residues. CDR3 residues: CSAKPGLAGSSTYF. In DNA, the CDR3 is TGCAGTGCTAAACCCGGACTAGCCGGTTCGAGTACGTACTTC.

This clonotype was recorded a few times. The rearrangement links TRBV4-1 to TRBJ1-2; D remains unclear. Looked up from germline, CDR1 is MGHRA and CDR2 is YSYEKL. Trimming took 3 bases from V and 6 from J, leaving 5 bases between them. The CDR3 runs 11 residues. The CDR3 sequence is CASSQLNGYTF. CDR3 nucleotides: TGCGCCAGCAGCCAGTTGAATGGCTACACCTTC.

About this clonotype itself: This probably arose from a read error, given a far larger clone one base away. The chain employs TRBV11-2 and TRBJ2-7; D is perhaps TRBD1 or TRBD2 (5 bases each). Germline loops: CDR1 SGHAT, CDR2 FQNNGV. The CDR3 sequence is 14 residues long. The V and J ends lost 8 bases and 6 bases respectively, with 20 bases between them. This CDR3 reads CASRPPGARGEQYF. DNA of the CDR3: TGTGCCAGCCGCCCCCCCGGGGCCAGAGGCGAGCAGTACTTC.

This clonotype was picked up many times. This chain links TRBV18 with TRBJ1-4, with 8 bases lining up with TRBD1. V shed 5 bases, J shed 8 bases, and the junction held 7 bases outside the gene matches. Germline V gene sequence: CDR1 KGHSH, CDR2 LQKENI. CDR3 size: 14 residues. The CDR3 spells CASSADRVEEKLFF. CDR3 bases: TGTGCCAGCTCAGCGGACAGGGTGGAAGAAAAACTGTTTTTT.

This clonotype occurred many times. The J gene is TRBJ2-4, the V gene TRBV6-2 or TRBV6-3; possibly TRBD2 for D (6 bases). Germline V gene lookup returns CDR1 MNHEY and CDR2 SVGEGT. V was pared by 7 bases and J by 0 bases, with 13 bases between. This CDR3 comprises 15 residues. The CDR3 sequence is CASKFRGLAKNIQYF. The CDR3 nucleotides read TGTGCCAGCAAATTTAGGGGACTAGCCAAAAACATTCAGTACTTC.

In its sample, this clonotype was seen many times. The V and J genes are TRBV18 and TRBJ1-1; the match to TRBD1 covers 8 bases. V dropped 3 bases and J dropped 1; count of bases not matched to a gene: 4. The CDR3 has 15 amino acids. In germline, CDR1 is KGHSH, CDR2 LQKENI. The CDR3 DNA reads as TGTGCCAGCTCACCGAGGACAGGGACGAACACTGAAGCTTTCTTT. This translates into CASSPRTGTNTEAFF.